This T cell receptor beta chain emerged from a study of cytomegalovirus exposure and HLA in healthy donors. Study-level results: CMV antigen specificity was confirmed in vitro for three CMV-associated chains.

A remark on this clone: Its antigen is as yet unknown.

The PCR used 60 Vbeta and 13 Jbeta primers. This table comes from immunoSEQ multiplex PCR, and its TCRdb copy is limited to in-frame clones, with some not included. Of about 200,000 clones listed, roughly 85% are singletons. This CDR3 region has 15 residues. The trim removed 8 bases at V and 9 bases at J, leaving 13 bases unmatched. Germline V lookup: CDR1 SNHLY, CDR2 FYNNEI. The V and J genes are TRBV2 and TRBJ2-5, with 12 bases that match TRBD1. The sample comprised PBMCs. The sequence was collected from a woman aged 50 to 65 in good health and CMV-seronegative. The CDR3 DNA sequence: TGTGCCAGCGGCTCCGGGACAGGGGGCCAGAGAGCCCAGTACTTC. This encodes CASGSGTGGQRAQYF.